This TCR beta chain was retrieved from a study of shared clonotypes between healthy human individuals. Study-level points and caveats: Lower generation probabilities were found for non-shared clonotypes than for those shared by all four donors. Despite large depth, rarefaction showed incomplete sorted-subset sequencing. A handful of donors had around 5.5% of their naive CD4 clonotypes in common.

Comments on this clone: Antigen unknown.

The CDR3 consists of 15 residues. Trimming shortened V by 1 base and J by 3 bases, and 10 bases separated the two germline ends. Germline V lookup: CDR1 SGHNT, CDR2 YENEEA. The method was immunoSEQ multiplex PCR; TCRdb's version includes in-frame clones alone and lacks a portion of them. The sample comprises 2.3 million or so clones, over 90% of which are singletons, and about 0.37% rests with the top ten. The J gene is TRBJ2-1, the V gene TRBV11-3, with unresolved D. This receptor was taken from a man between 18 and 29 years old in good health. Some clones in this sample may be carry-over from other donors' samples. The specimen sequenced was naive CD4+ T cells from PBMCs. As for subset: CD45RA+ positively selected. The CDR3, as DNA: TGTGCCAGCAGCTTAGGGAAGGGCCTCTACAATGAGCAGTTCTTC. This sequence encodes CASSLGKGLYNEQFF.